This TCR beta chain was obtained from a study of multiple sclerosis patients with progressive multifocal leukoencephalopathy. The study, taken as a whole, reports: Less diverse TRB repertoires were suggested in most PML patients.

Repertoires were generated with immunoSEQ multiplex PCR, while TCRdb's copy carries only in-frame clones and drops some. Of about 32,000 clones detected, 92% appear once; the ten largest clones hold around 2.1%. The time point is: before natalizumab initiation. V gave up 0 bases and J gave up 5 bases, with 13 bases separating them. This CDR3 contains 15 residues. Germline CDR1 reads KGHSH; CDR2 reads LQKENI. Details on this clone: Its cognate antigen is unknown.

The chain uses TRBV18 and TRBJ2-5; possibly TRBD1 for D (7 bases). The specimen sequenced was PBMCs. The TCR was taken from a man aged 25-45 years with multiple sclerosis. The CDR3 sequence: CASSPPAGGKETQYF. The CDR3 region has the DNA TGTGCCAGCTCACCACCGGCAGGGGGGAAGGAGACCCAGTACTTC.